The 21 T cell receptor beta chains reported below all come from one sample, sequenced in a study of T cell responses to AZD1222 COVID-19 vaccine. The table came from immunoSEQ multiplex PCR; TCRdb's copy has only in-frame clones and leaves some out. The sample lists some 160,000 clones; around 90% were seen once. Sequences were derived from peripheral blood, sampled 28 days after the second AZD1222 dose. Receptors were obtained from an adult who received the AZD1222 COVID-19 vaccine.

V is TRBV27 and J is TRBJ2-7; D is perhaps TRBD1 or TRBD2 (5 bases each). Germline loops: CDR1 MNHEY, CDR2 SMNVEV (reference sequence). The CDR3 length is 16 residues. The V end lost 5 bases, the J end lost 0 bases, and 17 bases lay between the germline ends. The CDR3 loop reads CASSLLPGTSSYEQYF. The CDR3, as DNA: TGTGCCAGCAGTCTCCTCCCCGGGACGAGCTCCTACGAGCAGTACTTC.

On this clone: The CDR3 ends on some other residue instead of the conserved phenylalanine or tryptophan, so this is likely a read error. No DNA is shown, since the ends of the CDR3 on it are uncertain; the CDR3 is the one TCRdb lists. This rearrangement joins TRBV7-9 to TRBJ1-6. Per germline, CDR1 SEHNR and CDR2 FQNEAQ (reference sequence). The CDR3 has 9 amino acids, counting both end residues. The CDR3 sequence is CASSPGVTL.

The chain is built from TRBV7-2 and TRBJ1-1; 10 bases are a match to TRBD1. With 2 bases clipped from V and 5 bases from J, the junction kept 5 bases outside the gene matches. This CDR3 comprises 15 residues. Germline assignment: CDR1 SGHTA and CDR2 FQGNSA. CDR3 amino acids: CASSLRTGGGTEAFF. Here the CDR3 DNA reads TGTGCCAGCAGCTTAAGGACAGGGGGGGGTACTGAAGCTTTCTTT.

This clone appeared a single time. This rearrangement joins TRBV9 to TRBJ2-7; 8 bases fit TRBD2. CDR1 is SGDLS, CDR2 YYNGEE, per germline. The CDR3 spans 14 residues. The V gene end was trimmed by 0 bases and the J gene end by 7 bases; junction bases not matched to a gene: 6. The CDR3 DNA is TGTGCCAGCAGCGTAGCGGGGGGGTTTATGGAGCAGTACTTC. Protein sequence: CASSVAGGFMEQYF.

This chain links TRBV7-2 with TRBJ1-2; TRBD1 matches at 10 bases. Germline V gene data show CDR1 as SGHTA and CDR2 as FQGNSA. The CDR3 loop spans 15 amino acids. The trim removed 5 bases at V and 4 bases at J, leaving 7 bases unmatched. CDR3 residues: CASSRMDRGGYGYTF. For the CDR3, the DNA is TGTGCCAGCAGCCGTATGGACAGGGGGGGCTATGGCTACACCTTC.

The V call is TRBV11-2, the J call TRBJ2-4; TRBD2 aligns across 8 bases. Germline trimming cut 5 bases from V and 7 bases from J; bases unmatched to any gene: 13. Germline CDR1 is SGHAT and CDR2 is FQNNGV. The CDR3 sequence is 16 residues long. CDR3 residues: CASSKPGLGHNNIQYF. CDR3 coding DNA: TGTGCCAGCAGCAAACCGGGACTAGGTCACAACAACATTCAGTACTTC.

The CDR3 is CASSKCTGIGSNQPQHF. For the CDR3, the DNA is TGTGCCAGCAGCAAGTGTACAGGGATTGGTAGCAATCAGCCCCAGCATTTT. The chain is built from TRBV21-1 and TRBJ1-5; the table assigns TRBD1, which was not confirmed against the DNA. TRBV21-1 is a pseudogene. This CDR3 has 17 residues.

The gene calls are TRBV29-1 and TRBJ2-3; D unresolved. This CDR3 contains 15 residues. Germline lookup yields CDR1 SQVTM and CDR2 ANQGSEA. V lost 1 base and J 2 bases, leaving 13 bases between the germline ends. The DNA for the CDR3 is TGCAGCGTTGAAGGGGCCCTTAAGAACACAGATACGCAGTATTTT. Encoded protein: CSVEGALKNTDTQYF.

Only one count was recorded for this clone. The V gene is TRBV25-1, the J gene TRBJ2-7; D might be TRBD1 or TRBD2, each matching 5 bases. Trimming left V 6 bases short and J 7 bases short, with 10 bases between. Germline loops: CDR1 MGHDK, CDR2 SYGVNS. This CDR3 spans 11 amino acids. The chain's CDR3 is CASSLGTEQYF. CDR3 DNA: TGTGCCAGCAGCCTAGGGACGGAGCAGTACTTC.

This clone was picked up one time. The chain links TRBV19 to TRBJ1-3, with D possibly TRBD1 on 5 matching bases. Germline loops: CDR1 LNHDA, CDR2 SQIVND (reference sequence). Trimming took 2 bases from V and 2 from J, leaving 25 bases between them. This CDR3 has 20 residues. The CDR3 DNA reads TGTGCCAGTAGTATATACCTAGCGTGGGACTTGACCGCTACTGGAAACACCATATATTTT. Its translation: CASSIYLAWDLTATGNTIYF.

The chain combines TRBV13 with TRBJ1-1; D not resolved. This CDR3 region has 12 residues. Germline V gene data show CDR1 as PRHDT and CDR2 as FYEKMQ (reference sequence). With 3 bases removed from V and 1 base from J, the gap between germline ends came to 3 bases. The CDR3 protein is CASSLTNTEAFF. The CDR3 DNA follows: TGTGCCAGCAGCTTGACGAACACTGAAGCTTTCTTT.

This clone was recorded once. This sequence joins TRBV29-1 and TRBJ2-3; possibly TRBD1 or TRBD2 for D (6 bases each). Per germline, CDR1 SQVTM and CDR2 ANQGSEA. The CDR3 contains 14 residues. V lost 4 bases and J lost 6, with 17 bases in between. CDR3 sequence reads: CSVGQGGRMDTQYF. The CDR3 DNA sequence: TGCAGCGTTGGCCAAGGGGGGCGGATGGATACGCAGTATTTT.

CDR3 amino acids: CASSLTPGTSTGELFF. CDR3 coding DNA: TGTGCCAGCAGCCTGACTCCCGGGACTAGCACCGGGGAGCTGTTTTTT. The V and J genes are TRBV9 and TRBJ2-2, with 8 bases fitting TRBD2. The germline V gene has CDR1 SGDLS and CDR2 YYNGEE. The CDR3 totals 16 residues. Trimming cost V 4 bases and J 4 bases; bases outside gene matches: 9.

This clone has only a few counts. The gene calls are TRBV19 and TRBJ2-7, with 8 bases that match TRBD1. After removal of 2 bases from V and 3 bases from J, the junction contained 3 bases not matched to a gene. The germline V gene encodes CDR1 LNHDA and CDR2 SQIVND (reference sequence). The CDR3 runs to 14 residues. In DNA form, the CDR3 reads TGTGCCAGTAGTATAACGGGACAGGACTACGAGCAGTACTTC. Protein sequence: CASSITGQDYEQYF.

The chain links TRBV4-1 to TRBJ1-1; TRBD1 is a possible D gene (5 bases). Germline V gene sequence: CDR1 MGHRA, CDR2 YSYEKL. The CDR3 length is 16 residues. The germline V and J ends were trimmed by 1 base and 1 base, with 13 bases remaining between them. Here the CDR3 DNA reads TGCGCCAGCAGCCAAGCCGCCGGGACTGCGAACACTGAAGCTTTCTTT. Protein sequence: CASSQAAGTANTEAFF.

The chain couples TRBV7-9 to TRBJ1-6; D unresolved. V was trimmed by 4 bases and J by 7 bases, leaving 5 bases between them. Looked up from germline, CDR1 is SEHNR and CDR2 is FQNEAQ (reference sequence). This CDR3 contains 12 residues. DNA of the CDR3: TGTGCCAGCAGCTCCTCCAATTCACCCCTCCACTTT. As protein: CASSSSNSPLHF.

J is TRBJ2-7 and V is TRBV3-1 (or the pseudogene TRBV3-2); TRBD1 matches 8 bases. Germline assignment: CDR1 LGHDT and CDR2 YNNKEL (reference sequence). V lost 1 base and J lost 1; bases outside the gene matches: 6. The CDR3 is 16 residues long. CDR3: CASSQGPTGGSYEQYF. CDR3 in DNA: TGTGCCAGCAGCCAAGGCCCAACAGGGGGTTCCTACGAGCAGTACTTC.

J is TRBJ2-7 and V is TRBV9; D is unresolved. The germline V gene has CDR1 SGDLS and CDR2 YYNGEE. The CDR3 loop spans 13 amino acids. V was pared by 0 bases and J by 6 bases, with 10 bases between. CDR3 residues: CASSVGGSREQYF. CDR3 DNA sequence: TGTGCCAGCAGCGTAGGCGGCTCCCGCGAGCAGTACTTC. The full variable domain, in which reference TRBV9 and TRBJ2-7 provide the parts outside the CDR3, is DSGVTQTPKHLITATGQRVTLRCSPRSGDLSVYWYQQSLDQGLQFLIQYYNGEERAKGNILERFSAQQFPDLHSELNLSSLELGDSALYFCASSVGGSREQYFGPGTRLTVT.

The DNA for the CDR3 is TGCGCCAGCAGCCACGTGGGGGGGAATCCTGAAGCTTTCTTT. Translating gives CASSHVGGNPEAFF. The chain recombines TRBV4-3 with TRBJ1-1; D may be TRBD1 (5 bases). The V gene's germline CDR1 is LGHNA and CDR2 YSLEER. The CDR3 has 14 amino acids. Deletions cut 3 bases from V and 6 bases from J, with 14 bases between.

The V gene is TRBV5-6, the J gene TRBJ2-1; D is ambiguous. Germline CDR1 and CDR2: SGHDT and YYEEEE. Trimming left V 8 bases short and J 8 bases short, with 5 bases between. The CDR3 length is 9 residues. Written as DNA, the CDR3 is TGTGCCAGTGGAGATGAGCAGTTCTTC. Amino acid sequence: CASGDEQFF.

CDR3 sequence reads: CASSLGARLREGTEAFF. The CDR3 bases are TGTGCCAGCAGCTTAGGGGCTAGACTCAGGGAGGGAACTGAAGCTTTCTTT. The J gene is TRBJ1-1, the V gene TRBV7-2, with D tentatively TRBD1 (5 bases). The CDR3 length is 17 residues. Trimming took 1 base from V and 5 from J, leaving 20 bases between them. Germline V gene data show CDR1 as SGHTA and CDR2 as FQGNSA.